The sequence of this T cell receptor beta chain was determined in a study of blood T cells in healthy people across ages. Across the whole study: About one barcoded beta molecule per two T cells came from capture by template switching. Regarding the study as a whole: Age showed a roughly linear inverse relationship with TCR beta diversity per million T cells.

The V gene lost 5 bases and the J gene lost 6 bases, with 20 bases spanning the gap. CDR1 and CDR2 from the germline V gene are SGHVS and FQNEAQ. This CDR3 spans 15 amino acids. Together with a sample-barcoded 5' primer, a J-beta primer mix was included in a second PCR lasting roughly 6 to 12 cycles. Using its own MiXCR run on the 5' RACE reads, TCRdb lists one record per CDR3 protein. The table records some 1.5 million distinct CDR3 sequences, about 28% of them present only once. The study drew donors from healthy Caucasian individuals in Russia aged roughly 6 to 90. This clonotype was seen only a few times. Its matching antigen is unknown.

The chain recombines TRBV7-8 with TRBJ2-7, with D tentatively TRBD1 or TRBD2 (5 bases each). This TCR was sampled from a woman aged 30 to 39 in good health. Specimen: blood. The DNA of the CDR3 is TGTGCCAGCAGCCCCCTCTCGGGACGGGCGGGCGAGCAGTACTTC. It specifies CASSPLSGRAGEQYF.